This TCR beta chain appears in the sequencing data of a study of cytomegalovirus exposure and HLA in healthy donors. Points from the study as a whole: Previous analysis showed most TCR beta V segments were productive about 90% or about 30% of the time.

The CDR3 runs to 15 residues. Germline-derived CDR1 and CDR2 are SNHLY and FYNNEI. Trimming took off 3 bases at V and 4 bases at J, with 10 bases between the two ends. About this clone itself: The target antigen is unknown.

The primer mix had 60 Vbeta and 13 Jbeta primers. Produced via immunoSEQ multiplex PCR; TCRdb's table is partial and in-frame only. The sample includes about 140,000 clones, about 79% of them seen just once. In nominal health when sampled, donors likely had unrecorded immune exposures nonetheless. The sample consisted of PBMCs. The receptor was isolated from a woman under 40 in good health and CMV-seronegative. The chain has TRBV2 and TRBJ1-6, with unresolved D. The CDR3 region has the DNA TGTGCCAGCAGTGAGGAGGCAGTTTATAATTCACCCCTCCACTTT. Protein product: CASSEEAVYNSPLHF.